The 19 T cell receptor beta chains below were found in one sample sequenced in a study of T cell repertoires in cytomegalovirus infection. MiXCR, applied by TCRdb to the reads, yields one record per CDR3 protein. The data hold about 140,000 distinct CDR3 sequences, with roughly 6.5% observed a single time. The sample comprised PBMCs. The origin of the receptors is a human donor in good health (CMV status not recorded). Some clones in this sample may be carry-over from other donors' samples.

A word on this clonotype: This may stem from a read error, because a much larger clone lies one nucleotide away. This rearrangement joins TRBV29-1 to TRBJ1-2; D gene ambiguous. Germline CDR1 SQVTM, CDR2 ANQGSEA. The CDR3 spans 13 residues. This CDR3 reads CSVEPLASYGCTF. CDR3 coding DNA: TGCAGCGTTGAGCCCTTGGCGAGCTATGGCTGCACCTTC.

V gene TRBV20-1 combines with J gene TRBJ2-1, with D perhaps matching TRBD1 (5 bases). With 4 bases removed from V and 7 bases from J, the gap between germline ends came to 23 bases. CDR1 is DFQATT and CDR2 is SNEGSKA in the germline V gene (reference sequence). The CDR3 covers 16 residues. The CDR3 nucleotides are TGCAGTGCTATGGGGCGCTGGGGCCGGGTTTTGAATGAGCAGTTCTTC. Translated, it gives CSAMGRWGRVLNEQFF.

Many counts were recorded for this clonotype. The chain combines TRBV7-2 with TRBJ1-5; unclear D gene. The CDR3 contains 13 residues. Deletions cut 3 bases from V and 7 bases from J, with 10 bases between. Germline-derived CDR1 and CDR2 are SGHTA and FQGNSA. CDR3 protein: CASSFRGGQPQHF. CDR3 nucleotides: TGTGCCAGCAGCTTCCGAGGAGGACAGCCCCAGCATTTT.

This clonotype was observed at least ten times. The rearrangement uses TRBV7-2 and TRBJ2-7, with unresolved D. V gave up 4 bases and J gave up 1 base, with 5 bases separating them. There are 12 residues in the CDR3. CDR1 and CDR2 (germline): SGHTA, FQGNSA. The CDR3 loop reads CASSSASYEQYF. The CDR3 DNA sequence: TGTGCCAGCAGCTCTGCTTCCTACGAGCAGTACTTC.

Of note for this clonotype: This clone may be a read error of a much larger clone one base away. J is TRBJ1-2 and V is TRBV27; D perhaps matches TRBD1 (5 bases). Germline CDR1 reads MNHEY; CDR2 reads SMNVEV (reference sequence). The germline V and J ends were trimmed by 6 bases and 7 bases, with 18 bases remaining between them. This CDR3 region has 14 residues. DNA of the CDR3: TGTGCCAGCAGCCCTTGGGGGGGAGAAGGTGGCTACACCTTC. Its protein product is CASSPWGGEGGYTF.

This clonotype appeared many times. V usage is TRBV7-2 and J usage is TRBJ2-1, with TRBD1 matching over 8 bases. Germline V gene lookup returns CDR1 SGHTA and CDR2 FQGNSA. V shed 5 bases, J shed 6 bases, and the junction held 15 bases outside the gene matches. This CDR3 region has 17 residues. This CDR3 reads CASSARGGQGALNEQFF. As DNA, the CDR3 is TGTGCCAGCAGCGCGCGAGGGGGCCAGGGGGCGCTCAATGAGCAGTTCTTC. The whole variable domain, remainder taken from reference TRBV7-2 and TRBJ2-1, is GAGVSQSPSNKVTEKGKDVELRCDPISGHTALYWYRQSLGQGLEFLIYFQGNSAPDKSGLPSDRFSAERTGGSVSTLTIQRTQQEDSAVYLCASSARGGQGALNEQFFGPGTRLTVL.

A few counts support this clonotype. This chain joins TRBV18 and TRBJ2-7; D not certain. V was shortened by 4 bases and J by 3 bases, with 19 bases between the two germline ends. The germline CDR1 and CDR2 sequences are KGHSH and LQKENI. CDR3 length equals 16 residues. CDR3 sequence reads: CASSHEENAALYEQYF. CDR3 in DNA: TGTGCCAGCTCACACGAGGAGAATGCTGCCCTCTACGAGCAGTACTTC.

Many counts were recorded for this clonotype. This chain links TRBV6-2 or TRBV6-3 with TRBJ2-2; D unresolved. The CDR3 loop spans 12 amino acids. CDR1 and CDR2 from the germline V gene are MNHEY and SVGEGT. V gave up 7 bases and J gave up 5 bases, with 8 bases separating them. CDR3 in amino acids: CASTRETGELFF. CDR3 DNA: TGTGCCAGCACCCGCGAGACCGGGGAGCTGTTTTTT.

This clonotype was seen ten or more times. This chain links TRBV5-4 with TRBJ2-7, with D possibly called TRBD1 or TRBD2 (5 bases each). Germline V gives CDR1 SGHNT, CDR2 YYREEE (reference sequence). CDR3 length equals 15 residues. The ends were cut back, 0 bases at V and 0 bases at J, with 10 bases in the middle. The CDR3 sequence is CASSLGRDASYEQYF. Written as DNA, the CDR3 is TGTGCCAGCAGCTTGGGCCGGGACGCCTCCTACGAGCAGTACTTC.

The gene calls are TRBV7-8 and TRBJ2-5; 8 bases align to TRBD1. With V trimmed by 2 bases and J by 4 bases, 9 bases remained unmatched. Germline-derived CDR1 and CDR2 are SGHVS and FQNEAQ. The CDR3 runs to 16 residues. For the CDR3, the DNA is TGTGCCAGCAGCTTAATGATAGGACAGGGCGGAGAGACCCAGTACTTC. Amino acids: CASSLMIGQGGETQYF.

This clonotype was recorded at least ten times. V usage is TRBV6-2 or TRBV6-3 and J usage is TRBJ2-1; the match to TRBD2 covers 9 bases. V lost 2 bases and J lost 4; bases outside the gene matches: 15. This CDR3 is built from 19 residues. Per germline, CDR1 MNHEY and CDR2 SVGEGT. The CDR3 reads CASSYRLPSAGGIYNEQFF. The CDR3 DNA reads TGTGCCAGCAGTTACCGACTGCCTTCGGCGGGGGGGATATACAATGAGCAGTTCTTC.

This clonotype was seen repeatedly, ten times or more. The chain links TRBV12-3 or TRBV12-4 to TRBJ2-5; 9 nucleotides align to TRBD2. Losses at the gene ends were 3 bases for V and 2 bases for J; bases not matched to a gene: 4. The CDR3 runs to 15 residues. CDR3 in DNA: TGTGCCAGCAGTTTTACGCGGGGGGGTCAAGAGACCCAGTACTTC. It translates to CASSFTRGGQETQYF.

This clonotype was seen at least ten times. The gene calls are TRBV12-3 or TRBV12-4 and TRBJ1-6; TRBD1 is a possible D gene (6 bases). CDR3 length: 15 amino acids. V lost 3 bases, J lost 6 bases, and 12 bases lay in between. CDR3: CASSFAGAGNSPLHF. DNA for the CDR3: TGTGCCAGCAGTTTCGCAGGGGCCGGTAATTCACCCCTCCACTTT.

Ten or more counts support this clonotype. The CDR3 DNA reads as TGTGCCAGCAGCACGACCGGGACAGGGGGCGTCGGGGAGCTGTTTTTT. This sequence encodes CASSTTGTGGVGELFF. The chain couples TRBV7-2 to TRBJ2-2, with TRBD1 matching over 12 bases. This CDR3 spans 16 amino acids. Germline V gene sequence: CDR1 SGHTA, CDR2 FQGNSA. Trimming took 5 bases from V and 7 from J; bases not matched to a gene: 8.

This clonotype was counted at least ten times. The chain combines TRBV7-2 with TRBJ2-5; D possibly corresponds to TRBD1 (6 bases). Germline V gene sequence: CDR1 SGHTA, CDR2 FQGNSA. This CDR3 is 13 amino acids long. Trimming cost V 5 bases and J 3 bases, with 10 bases left between them. This CDR3 reads CASSAGQKETQYF. DNA of the CDR3: TGTGCCAGCAGCGCCGGACAGAAAGAGACCCAGTACTTC.

This clonotype has a handful of counts. V is TRBV10-3 and J is TRBJ1-5, with D possibly TRBD1 on 5 matching bases. This CDR3 region has 12 residues. V was clipped by 6 bases and J by 5 bases, with 8 bases between them. The germline V gene has CDR1 ENHRY and CDR2 SYGVKD. The CDR3 spells CAIRDTDQPQHF. The DNA for the CDR3 is TGTGCCATCAGGGACACCGATCAGCCCCAGCATTTT.

The CDR3, as DNA: TGTGCCAGCAGCTTCGGACAGGCGGGGGAGCAGTACTTC. The encoded protein is CASSFGQAGEQYF. The chain employs TRBV7-3 and TRBJ2-7, with D possibly matching TRBD1 (7 bases). Germline values: CDR1 SGHTA, CDR2 FQGTGA. Trimming took 3 bases from V and 7 from J, leaving 13 bases between them. This CDR3 spans 13 amino acids.

This clonotype was detected many times. The chain uses TRBV6-1 and TRBJ2-7; D is unresolved. V lost 10 bases and J 4 bases, leaving 11 bases between the germline ends. CDR3 length: 11 amino acids. CDR1 and CDR2 (germline): MNHNS, SASEGT. The CDR3 loop reads CAIRTVYEQYF. The CDR3 DNA sequence: TGTGCCATCCGGACGGTATACGAGCAGTACTTC.

This clonotype was detected only a few times. The CDR3 DNA sequence: TGTGCCAGCAGTTACCCGGGACTAGCGGGAGGGGCCGGGGAGCTGTTTTTT. Translation: CASSYPGLAGGAGELFF. V usage is TRBV6-6 and J usage is TRBJ2-2; 16 bases fit TRBD2. With V trimmed by 2 bases and J by 6 bases, 3 bases remained unmatched. The CDR3 is 17 amino acids. Germline values: CDR1 MNHNY, CDR2 SVGAGI (reference sequence).